This is a list of T cell receptor beta chains from one sample in a study of OX40 agonist ivuxolimab in advanced cancers. Assay: immunoSEQ multiplex PCR; the TCRdb copy retains only in-frame clones and omits some. The table has about 79,000 clones, 90% seen once. The sequencing here drew on CD4+ or CD8+ T cells sorted from blood, taken in a trial of the OX40 agonist ivuxolimab. Receptor source: an adult with an advanced solid tumor such as melanoma, head and neck, liver or kidney cancer. The CDR3 runs from the conserved cysteine through the conserved F or W. Fields, in order: V gene, CDR3 length, J gene, CDR3 protein.

TRBV18	14	TRBJ2-5	CASSPPGQGETQYF
TRBV6-5	13	TRBJ1-5	CASSDRARQPQHF
TRBV30	13	TRBJ2-2	CAWSRTSTGELFF
TRBV15	17	TRBJ2-2	CATSFIPGQSFTGELFF
TRBV5-1	18	TRBJ1-5	CASSLERQIDDSNQPQHF
TRBV14	13	TRBJ1-2	CASSLRTGGFYTF
TRBV6-1	13	TRBJ2-1	CASNRQGSNEQFF
TRBV28	12	TRBJ2-5	CASSLQQETQYF
TRBV19	13	TRBJ2-1	CASGLAGNNEQFF
TRBV5-6	15	TRBJ1-4	CASSWGQTTNEKLFF
TRBV7-9	13	TRBJ1-5	CASRPAGDQPQHF
TRBV29-1	10	TRBJ2-5	CSVDGGTQYF
TRBV15	17	TRBJ1-4	CATSRDTGVLTDEKLFF
TRBV5-1	14	TRBJ1-1	CASSLAPANTEAFF
TRBV9	15	TRBJ1-2	CASSPWTGGDYGYTF
TRBV10-3	12	TRBJ1-1	CAISETNTEAFF
TRBV5-4	14	TRBJ2-5	CASSFLGAGETQYF
TRBV11-2	17	TRBJ1-4	CASSFRTGNPTNEKLFF
TRBV5-1	14	TRBJ1-2	CASSVSGDSEGYTF
TRBV7-8	19	TRBJ2-5	CASSRVSLVSGGPLETQYF
TRBV2	11	TRBJ2-5	CASSHSETQYF
TRBV6-1	18	TRBJ2-3	CASSEVGSARGSTDTQYF
TRBV6-1	18	TRBJ1-1	CASSEPMSGTPRGTEAFF
TRBV10-3	18	TRBJ2-2	CAISEPTTRDKNTGELFF
TRBV19	15	TRBJ2-2	CASSIGQSRTGELFF
TRBV5-1	16	TRBJ1-1	CASSSNRGNLHTEAFF
TRBV7-9	18	TRBJ2-3	CASSPYQQRGGRTDTQYF
TRBV11-2	14	TRBJ2-5	CASSPGPRVETQYF
TRBV5-1	15	TRBJ1-4	CASSTADRLNEKLFF
TRBV30	13	TRBJ1-3	CAWNVRIGNTIYF
TRBV4-1	16	TRBJ2-1	CASSQDMRGGRVRQFF
TRBV19	14	TRBJ1-1	CASSIEGTRYEAFF
TRBV18	15	TRBJ1-4	CASSPRTMQNEKLFF
TRBV9	13	TRBJ2-5	CASSRQGFETQYF
TRBV18	14	TRBJ2-5	CASSPRNPPETQYF
TRBV19	21	TRBJ1-5	CASSIAPTAKVLGGSNQPQHF
TRBV6-6	15	TRBJ1-6	CASKSESSYNSPLHF
TRBV18	17	TRBJ1-6	CASSEVHPGPMNSPLHF